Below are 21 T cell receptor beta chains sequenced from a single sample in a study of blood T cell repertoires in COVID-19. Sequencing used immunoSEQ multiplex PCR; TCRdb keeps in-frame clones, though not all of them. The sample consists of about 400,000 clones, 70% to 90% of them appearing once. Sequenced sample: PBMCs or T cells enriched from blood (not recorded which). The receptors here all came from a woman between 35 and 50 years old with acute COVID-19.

For the CDR3, the DNA is TGTGCCAGCAGCTCGCAGGCTAGCAATCAGCCCCAGCATTTT. It is translated as CASSSQASNQPQHF. The V gene is TRBV7-2, the J gene TRBJ1-5; D unclear. Germline V gene lookup returns CDR1 SGHTA and CDR2 FQGNSA. The V and J ends lost 4 bases and 0 bases respectively, with 7 bases between them. The CDR3 is made up of 14 amino acids. The full variable domain, its missing parts supplied by reference TRBV7-2 and TRBJ1-5, is GAGVSQSPSNKVTEKGKDVELRCDPISGHTALYWYRQSLGQGLEFLIYFQGNSAPDKSGLPSDRFSAERTGGSVSTLTIQRTQQEDSAVYLCASSSQASNQPQHFGDGTRLSIL.

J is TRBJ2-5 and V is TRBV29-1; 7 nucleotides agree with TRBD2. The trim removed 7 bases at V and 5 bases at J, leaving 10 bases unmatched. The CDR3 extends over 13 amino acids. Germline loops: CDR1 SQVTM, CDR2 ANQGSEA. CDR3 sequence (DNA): TGCAGCGCGGGGGACTACCGGCGGGAGACCCAGTACTTC. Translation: CSAGDYRRETQYF.

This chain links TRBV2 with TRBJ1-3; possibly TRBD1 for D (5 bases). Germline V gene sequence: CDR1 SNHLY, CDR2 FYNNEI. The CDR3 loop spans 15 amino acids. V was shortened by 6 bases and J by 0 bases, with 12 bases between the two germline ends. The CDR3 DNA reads TGTGCCAGCAGGGCCGAGGGACTCTCTGGAAACACCATATATTTT. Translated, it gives CASRAEGLSGNTIYF.

In DNA form, the CDR3 reads TGTGCCAGCAGTGAACAGGGCTACGGCTACACCTTC. Its protein is CASSEQGYGYTF. V gene TRBV2 combines with J gene TRBJ1-2, with D perhaps matching TRBD1 (5 bases). V was trimmed by 2 bases and J by 8 bases, leaving 9 bases between them. Germline CDR1 and CDR2: SNHLY and FYNNEI. The CDR3 has 12 amino acids.

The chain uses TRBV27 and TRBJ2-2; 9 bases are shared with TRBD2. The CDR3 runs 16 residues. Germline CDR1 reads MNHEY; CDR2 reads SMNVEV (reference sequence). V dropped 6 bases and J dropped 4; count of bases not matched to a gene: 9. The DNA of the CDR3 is TGTGCCAGCAGGCCCCCGTTAGCGGGGGTCACCGGGGAGCTGTTTTTT. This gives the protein CASRPPLAGVTGELFF.

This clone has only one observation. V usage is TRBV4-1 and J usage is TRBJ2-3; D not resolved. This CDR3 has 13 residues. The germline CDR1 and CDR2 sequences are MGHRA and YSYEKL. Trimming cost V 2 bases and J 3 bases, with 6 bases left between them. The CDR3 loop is CASSQLRTDTQYF. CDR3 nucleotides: TGCGCCAGCAGCCAACTCAGGACAGATACGCAGTATTTT.

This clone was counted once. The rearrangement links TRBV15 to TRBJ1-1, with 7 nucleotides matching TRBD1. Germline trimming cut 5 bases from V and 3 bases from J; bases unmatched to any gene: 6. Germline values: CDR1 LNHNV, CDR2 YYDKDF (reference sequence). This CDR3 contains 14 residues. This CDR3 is CATSVRQGDTEAFF. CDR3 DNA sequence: TGTGCCACCAGCGTTCGACAGGGAGACACTGAAGCTTTCTTT.

This CDR3 reads CAWSDVAGEKNIQYF. CDR3 nucleotide sequence: TGTGCCTGGAGTGACGTGGCAGGGGAAAAAAACATTCAGTACTTC. The rearrangement joins TRBV30 to TRBJ2-4, with D possibly being TRBD1 (6 bases). CDR1 is GTSNPN, CDR2 SVGIG, per germline (reference sequence). The CDR3 is 15 residues long. V gave up 1 base and J gave up 4 bases, with 14 bases separating them.

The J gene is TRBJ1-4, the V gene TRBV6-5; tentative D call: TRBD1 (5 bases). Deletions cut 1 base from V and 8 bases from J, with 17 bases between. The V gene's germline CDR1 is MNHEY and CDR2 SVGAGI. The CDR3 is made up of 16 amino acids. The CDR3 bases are TGTGCCAGCAGTTACTTGACTTCTGGGACTAGGGAAAAACTGTTTTTT. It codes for CASSYLTSGTREKLFF.

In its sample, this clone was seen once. CDR3 protein: CSVPGQGAEGYTF. The CDR3, as DNA: TGCAGCGTGCCGGGGCAGGGGGCAGAAGGCTACACCTTC. This sequence joins TRBV29-1 and TRBJ1-2; 8 positions match TRBD1. After removal of 6 bases from V and 8 bases from J, the junction contained 11 bases not matched to a gene. The CDR3 is made up of 13 amino acids. Looked up from germline, CDR1 is SQVTM and CDR2 is ANQGSEA. The whole variable domain, remainder taken from reference TRBV29-1 and TRBJ1-2, is SAVISQKPSRDICQRGTSLTIQCQVDSQVTMMFWYRQQPGQSLTLIATANQGSEATYESGFVIDKFPISRPNLTFSTLTVSNMSPEDSSIYLCSVPGQGAEGYTFGSGTRLTVV.

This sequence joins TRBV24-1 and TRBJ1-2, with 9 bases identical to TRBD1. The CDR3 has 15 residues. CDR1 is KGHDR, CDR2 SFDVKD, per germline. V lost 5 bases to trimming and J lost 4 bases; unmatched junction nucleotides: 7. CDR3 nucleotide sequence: TGTGCCACCAGTGGTACAGGGGGCGTCGGCTATGGCTACACCTTC. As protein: CATSGTGGVGYGYTF.

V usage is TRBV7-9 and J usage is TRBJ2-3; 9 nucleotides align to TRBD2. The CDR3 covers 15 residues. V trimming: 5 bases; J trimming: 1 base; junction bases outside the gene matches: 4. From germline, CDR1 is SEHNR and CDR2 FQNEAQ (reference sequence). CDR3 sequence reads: CASSVGLAGTDTQYF. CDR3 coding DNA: TGTGCCAGCAGCGTGGGACTAGCCGGCACAGATACGCAGTATTTT.

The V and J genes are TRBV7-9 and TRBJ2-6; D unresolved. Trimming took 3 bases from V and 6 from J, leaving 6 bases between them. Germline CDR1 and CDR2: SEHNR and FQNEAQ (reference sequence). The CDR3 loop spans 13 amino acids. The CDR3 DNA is TGTGCCAGCAGCTTCAGTCAGGCCAACGTCCTGACTTTC. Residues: CASSFSQANVLTF.

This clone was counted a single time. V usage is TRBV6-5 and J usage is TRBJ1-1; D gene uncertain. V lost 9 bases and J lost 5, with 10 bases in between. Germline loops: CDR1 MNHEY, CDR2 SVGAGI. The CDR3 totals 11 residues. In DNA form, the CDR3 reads TGTGCCAGTACGTCCGGGACTGAAGCTTTCTTT. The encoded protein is CASTSGTEAFF.

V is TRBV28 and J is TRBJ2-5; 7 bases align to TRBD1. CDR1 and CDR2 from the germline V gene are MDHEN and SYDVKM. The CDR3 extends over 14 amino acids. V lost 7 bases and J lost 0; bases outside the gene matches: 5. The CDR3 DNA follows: TGTGCCAGCACCCCCGGGACAGACCAAGAGACCCAGTACTTC. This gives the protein CASTPGTDQETQYF.

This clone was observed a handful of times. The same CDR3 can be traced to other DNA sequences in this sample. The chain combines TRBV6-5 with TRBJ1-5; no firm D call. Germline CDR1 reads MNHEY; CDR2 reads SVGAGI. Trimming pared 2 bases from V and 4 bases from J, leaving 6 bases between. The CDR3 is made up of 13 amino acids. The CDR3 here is CASSYGGNQPQHF. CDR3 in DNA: TGTGCCAGCAGTTACGGCGGGAATCAGCCCCAGCATTTT.

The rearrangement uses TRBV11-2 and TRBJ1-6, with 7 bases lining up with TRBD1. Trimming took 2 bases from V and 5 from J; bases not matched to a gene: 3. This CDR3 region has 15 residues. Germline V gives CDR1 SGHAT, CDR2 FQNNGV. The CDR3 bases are TGTGCCAGCAGCTTATCGACAGGGAATAATTCACCCCTCCACTTT. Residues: CASSLSTGNNSPLHF.

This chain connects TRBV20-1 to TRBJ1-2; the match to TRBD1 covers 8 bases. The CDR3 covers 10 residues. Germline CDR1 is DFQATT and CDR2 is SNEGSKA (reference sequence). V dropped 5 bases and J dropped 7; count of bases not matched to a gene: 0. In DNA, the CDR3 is TGCAGTGCTGACAGGGGTGGCTACACCTTC. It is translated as CSADRGGYTF.

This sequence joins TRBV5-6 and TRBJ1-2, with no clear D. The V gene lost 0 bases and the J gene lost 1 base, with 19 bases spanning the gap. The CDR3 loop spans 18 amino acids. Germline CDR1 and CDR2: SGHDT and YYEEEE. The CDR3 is CASSLETGGPWSNYGYTF. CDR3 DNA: TGTGCCAGCAGCTTGGAGACGGGCGGGCCGTGGAGTAACTATGGCTACACCTTC.

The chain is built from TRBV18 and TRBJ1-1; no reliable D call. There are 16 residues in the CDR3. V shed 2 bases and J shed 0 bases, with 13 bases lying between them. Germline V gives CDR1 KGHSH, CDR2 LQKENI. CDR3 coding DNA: TGTGCCAGCTCACCATCCCGCGCAGGTATGAACACTGAAGCTTTCTTT. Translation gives CASSPSRAGMNTEAFF.

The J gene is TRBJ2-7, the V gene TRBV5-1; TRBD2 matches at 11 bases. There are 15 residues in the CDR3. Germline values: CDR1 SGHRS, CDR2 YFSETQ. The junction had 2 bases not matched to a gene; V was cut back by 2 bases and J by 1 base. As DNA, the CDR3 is TGCGCCAGCAGCTTTAGCGGGGGGGCTTCCTACGAGCAGTACTTC. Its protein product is CASSFSGGASYEQYF.